This T cell receptor (beta chain) was identified during a study of control samples from healthy donors and cancer patients. The V and J ends lost 3 bases and 10 bases respectively, with 12 bases between them. The V gene's germline CDR1 is DFQATT and CDR2 SNEGSKA (reference sequence). The CDR3 extends over 12 amino acids. This clone was seen a handful of times. Assay used: immunoSEQ multiplex PCR; TCRdb lists only in-frame clones, some missing. Here the sample spans about 160,000 clones, approximately 96% being singletons. The sequence was obtained from a middle-aged woman in good health. V usage is TRBV20-1 and J usage is TRBJ2-2; unclear D gene. Sample: blood. This CDR3 is CSASQEPEELFF. DNA for the CDR3: TGCAGTGCTAGTCAGGAGCCGGAGGAGCTGTTTTTT.